This record concerns one T cell receptor (beta chain) sequence. The source of the sample is a study of PD-L1 blockade in urothelial cancer. At the level of the study: Males with urothelial cancer arising in the bladder constituted about nine tenths of the roughly 29 patients. From 0 to 3 prior chemotherapy regimens had been given to the patients.

Germline V CDR1 and CDR2: SGHAT, FQNNGV. CDR3 length equals 15 residues. V lost 2 bases and J lost 9; bases outside the gene matches: 10. Time point specified: pretreatment peripheral blood. Synthetic TCR analog templates were spiked into all PCRs individually. Data came from immunoSEQ multiplex PCR; TCRdb stores just in-frame clones and leaves some out. The sample has nearly 45,000 clones, about 88% seen once. The receptor comes from a donor aged 40 or older with urothelial cancer. Source: PBMCs, taken around atezolizumab (anti-PD-L1) treatment. V gene TRBV11-2 combines with J gene TRBJ2-1, with 7 bases lining up with TRBD1. CDR3 sequence: CASSLPGGVSIEQFF. CDR3 DNA sequence: TGTGCCAGCAGCTTACCAGGGGGAGTATCGATTGAGCAGTTCTTC.